Below, 26 T cell receptor beta chains from the same sample are listed, as sequenced in a study of blood T cell repertoires in COVID-19. Repertoires were generated with immunoSEQ multiplex PCR, while TCRdb's copy carries only in-frame clones and drops some. This table has more than 95,000 clones, 75% to 90% appearing once. Sequencing input: peripheral blood. The receptors shown here come from a man aged 45 to 65 with acute or convalescent COVID-19.

CDR3 sequence reads: CASSLWTGVPEAFF. The DNA for the CDR3 is TGTGCCAGCAGCCTCTGGACAGGGGTGCCTGAAGCTTTCTTT. The chain employs TRBV2 and TRBJ1-1; 9 bases line up with TRBD1. Germline CDR1 is SNHLY and CDR2 is FYNNEI. The ends lost 6 bases at V and 6 bases at J; junction bases unmatched: 8. The CDR3 spans 14 residues.

The V call is TRBV3-1 (or the pseudogene TRBV3-2), the J call TRBJ2-5; D is ambiguous. Trimming took 4 bases from V and 5 from J, leaving 11 bases between them. The CDR3 covers 13 residues. CDR1 LGHDT and CDR2 YNNKEL come from the germline V gene (reference sequence). The CDR3 DNA follows: TGTGCCAGCAGCCGCCCCACTTCGGAGACCCAGTACTTC. It translates to CASSRPTSETQYF.

The chain combines TRBV18 with TRBJ2-7; the match to TRBD2 covers 8 bases. The junction had 10 bases not matched to a gene; V was cut back by 6 bases and J by 6 bases. The CDR3 extends over 14 amino acids. Germline lookup yields CDR1 KGHSH and CDR2 LQKENI. The chain's CDR3 is CASSSGSPLGEQYF. The CDR3 nucleotides read TGTGCCAGCTCGAGCGGGAGCCCTCTCGGCGAGCAGTACTTC.

The chain uses TRBV4-1 and TRBJ2-2, with 8 bases that match TRBD1. With 5 bases clipped from V and 2 bases from J, the junction kept 1 base outside the gene matches. The CDR3 extends over 14 amino acids. The germline V gene has CDR1 MGHRA and CDR2 YSYEKL. The CDR3 DNA follows: TGCGCCAGCAGCGACAGGGGCAACACCGGGGAGCTGTTTTTT. It yields the protein CASSDRGNTGELFF.

This chain uses TRBV5-1 with TRBJ2-1, with 9 nucleotides matching TRBD2. This CDR3 contains 17 residues. Unmatched junction bases numbered 15, after V lost 3 bases and J lost 8 bases. The germline gives CDR1 SGHRS, CDR2 YFSETQ. The CDR3 loop reads CASSWGGSGSFRHEQFF. Here the CDR3 DNA reads TGCGCCAGCAGCTGGGGCGGTAGCGGGAGTTTCAGGCATGAGCAGTTCTTC.

CDR3 nucleotide sequence: TGTGCCAGCAGTGGAAACAGGGTTAACTATGGCTACACCTTC. It is translated as CASSGNRVNYGYTF. The J gene is TRBJ1-2, the V gene TRBV25-1, with D perhaps TRBD1 (6 bases). Germline-derived CDR1 and CDR2 are MGHDK and SYGVNS. This CDR3 spans 14 amino acids. V lost 4 bases and J 1 base, leaving 10 bases between the germline ends.

This rearrangement joins TRBV30 to TRBJ2-1; 7 bases fit TRBD2. V was clipped by 0 bases and J by 5 bases; unmatched bases: 7. Germline CDR1 GTSNPN, CDR2 SVGIG (reference sequence). The length of the CDR3 is 15 residues. The CDR3 spells CAWSVNGLVHNEQFF. Written as DNA, the CDR3 is TGTGCCTGGAGTGTAAACGGACTAGTACACAATGAGCAGTTCTTC.

This rearrangement joins TRBV12-3 or TRBV12-4 to TRBJ2-1; D is unclear. V was clipped by 6 bases and J by 7 bases, with 10 bases between them. This CDR3 comprises 12 residues. CDR3 sequence (DNA): TGTGCCAGCAGCTACTACGGGAATGAGCAGTTCTTC. Protein product: CASSYYGNEQFF.

The rearrangement uses TRBV1 and TRBJ2-1; the D segment call TRBD2 is taken from the table without a DNA check. TRBV1 is a documented pseudogene. There are 14 residues in the CDR3. The CDR3 is CTSSPGLADNEQFF. Here the CDR3 DNA reads TGCACCAGCAGCCCTGGACTAGCGGACAATGAGCAGTTCTTC.

The chain couples TRBV7-8 to TRBJ1-2; D possibly corresponds to TRBD1 (6 bases). The V end was cut by 4 bases, the J end by 4 bases, with 10 bases between. This CDR3 comprises 13 residues. The V gene's germline CDR1 is SGHVS and CDR2 FQNEAQ. The CDR3 loop reads CASSSRGGYGYTF. The CDR3 region has the DNA TGTGCCAGCAGCTCACGAGGGGGCTATGGCTACACCTTC.

The V call is TRBV18, the J call TRBJ1-1; 9 bases align to TRBD1. Looked up from germline, CDR1 is KGHSH and CDR2 is LQKENI. The ends lost 3 bases at V and 6 bases at J; junction bases unmatched: 17. The CDR3 totals 18 residues. CDR3: CASSPTGGQGVPGSEAFF. The CDR3 DNA sequence: TGTGCCAGCTCACCCACAGGGGGACAGGGTGTTCCCGGGTCTGAAGCTTTCTTT.

This chain connects TRBV29-1 to TRBJ1-2; TRBD1 agrees at 7 bases. Unmatched junction bases numbered 7, after V lost 5 bases and J lost 4 bases. The CDR3 contains 13 residues. Germline V gene lookup returns CDR1 SQVTM and CDR2 ANQGSEA. The chain's CDR3 is CSVFVPGGYGYTF. DNA for the CDR3: TGCAGCGTTTTCGTCCCAGGGGGCTATGGCTACACCTTC.

The rearrangement joins TRBV29-1 to TRBJ1-4; D may be TRBD1 (5 bases). Deletions cut 6 bases from V and 10 bases from J, with 15 bases between. The germline CDR1 and CDR2 sequences are SQVTM and ANQGSEA. The CDR3 runs to 12 residues. The CDR3 DNA reads as TGCAGCGTCCGGGACGGGGGAGGAAAACTGTTTTTT. Amino acids: CSVRDGGGKLFF.

This clone was detected once. The chain is built from TRBV5-6 and TRBJ1-1; D is unresolved. CDR1 SGHDT and CDR2 YYEEEE come from the germline V gene. Between the trimmed V and J ends, which lost 4 bases and 4 bases, there was a span of 14 bases. This CDR3 has 14 amino acids. The CDR3 DNA is TGTGCCAGCAGCCCCCGGCCGGGGAGCACTGAAGCTTTCTTT. The encoded protein is CASSPRPGSTEAFF.

V is TRBV6-5 and J is TRBJ1-1, with TRBD1 as a possible D gene (6 bases). Trimming removed 6 bases at V and 6 bases at J, with 14 bases between. There are 13 residues in the CDR3. Germline V gives CDR1 MNHEY, CDR2 SVGAGI. The CDR3 here is CASRSLQGAEAFF. The CDR3 DNA reads TGTGCCAGCAGGTCCTTACAGGGAGCTGAAGCTTTCTTT.

The chain has TRBV30 and TRBJ1-3, with D perhaps matching TRBD1 (6 bases). Germline CDR1 GTSNPN, CDR2 SVGIG (reference sequence). CDR3 length: 16 residues. Trimming removed 1 base at V and 2 bases at J, with 15 bases between. As DNA, the CDR3 is TGTGCCTGGAGTGGGGGGGGCGCCACGGCTGGAAACACCATATATTTT. This sequence encodes CAWSGGGATAGNTIYF.

This chain connects TRBV4-1 to TRBJ1-1; D is possibly TRBD1 (6 bases). The CDR3 sequence is 15 residues long. CDR1 is MGHRA and CDR2 is YSYEKL in the germline V gene. V gave up 6 bases and J gave up 5 bases, with 19 bases separating them. CDR3 sequence reads: CASRKRGGAGTEAFF. In nucleotides, the CDR3 is TGCGCCAGCAGGAAGCGGGGGGGCGCGGGGACTGAAGCTTTCTTT.

The chain recombines TRBV11-3 with TRBJ2-3; a possible D gene is TRBD2 (5 bases). V lost 0 bases to trimming and J lost 0 bases, with 13 bases between them. The CDR3 loop spans 17 amino acids. Germline CDR1 is SGHNT and CDR2 is YENEEA. In DNA form, the CDR3 reads TGTGCCAGCAGCTTAGATCAGGCGGGTACTAGCACAGATACGCAGTATTTT. This sequence encodes CASSLDQAGTSTDTQYF.

The V call is TRBV15, the J call TRBJ2-1; D is uncertain. Trimming shortened V by 4 bases and J by 7 bases, and 14 bases separated the two germline ends. There are 14 residues in the CDR3. CDR1 is LNHNV, CDR2 YYDKDF, per germline (reference sequence). The CDR3 protein is CATSNPSVRNEQFF. In nucleotides, the CDR3 is TGTGCCACCAGCAACCCAAGCGTTCGGAATGAGCAGTTCTTC.

V and J are TRBV5-5 and TRBJ2-5; 8 bases match TRBD1. CDR1 SGHKS and CDR2 YYEKEE come from the germline V gene (reference sequence). J lost 10 bases, V lost 4 bases, and 9 bases had no gene match. The CDR3 has 13 amino acids. The CDR3 protein is CASSLSRTGNQYF. The CDR3 DNA reads TGTGCCAGCAGCCTCTCCAGGACAGGGAACCAGTACTTC.

This rearrangement joins TRBV5-6 to TRBJ1-1, with 11 positions matching TRBD1. The ends lost 5 bases at V and 2 bases at J; junction bases unmatched: 11. This CDR3 region has 17 residues. Germline values: CDR1 SGHDT, CDR2 YYEEEE. The CDR3 bases are TGTGCCAGCAGGAGGGACGGGGACAGGGGGGGTAACACTGAAGCTTTCTTT. Protein sequence: CASRRDGDRGGNTEAFF.

This clone is a singleton in its sample. The chain links TRBV6-5 to TRBJ2-7, with TRBD2 identical over 8 bases. The germline V gene has CDR1 MNHEY and CDR2 SVGAGI. This CDR3 comprises 14 residues. Germline trimming cut 7 bases from V and 0 bases from J; bases unmatched to any gene: 5. CDR3 DNA sequence: TGTGCCAGCAAGAGCGGGGGCAGCTCCTACGAGCAGTACTTC. Protein sequence: CASKSGGSSYEQYF.

The chain joins TRBV7-3 to TRBJ2-1; possible D gene TRBD2, 6 bases. Trimming took off 8 bases at V and 0 bases at J, with 11 bases between the two ends. Germline V gene sequence: CDR1 SGHTA, CDR2 FQGTGA. CDR3 length: 14 amino acids. CDR3 coding DNA: TGTGCCAGCCGTAGCGGAAGCTCCTACAATGAGCAGTTCTTC. Translated: CASRSGSSYNEQFF. Full variable domain (remainder filled in from reference TRBV7-3 and TRBJ2-1): GAGVSQTPSNKVTEKGKYVELRCDPISGHTALYWYRQSLGQGPEFLIYFQGTGAADDSGLPNDRFFAVRPEGSVSTLKIQRTERGDSAVYLCASRSGSSYNEQFFGPGTRLTVL.

The chain recombines TRBV28 with TRBJ1-2; no clear D. With 6 bases removed from V and 4 bases from J, the gap between germline ends came to 15 bases. Per the germline V gene, CDR1 is MDHEN and CDR2 is SYDVKM. The CDR3 length is 14 residues. The CDR3, as DNA: TGTGCCAGCAGGGCGGGGAAGGCGACCTATGGCTACACCTTC. Protein product: CASRAGKATYGYTF.

CDR3 residues: CASSAWGGGSYNEQFF. In DNA, the CDR3 is TGTGCCAGCAGCGCCTGGGGAGGGGGCTCCTACAATGAGCAGTTCTTC. The chain uses TRBV7-6 and TRBJ2-1; tentative D call: TRBD2 (7 bases). CDR1 and CDR2 from the germline V gene are SGHVS and FNYEAQ. The germline V and J ends were trimmed by 5 bases and 0 bases, with 14 bases remaining between them. The CDR3 contains 16 residues.

This sequence joins TRBV28 and TRBJ2-4; 10 bases map to TRBD2. Trimming cost V 1 base and J 0 bases; bases outside gene matches: 3. CDR3 length equals 17 residues. Germline V gene lookup returns CDR1 MDHEN and CDR2 SYDVKM. The CDR3 DNA is TGTGCCAGCAGTTTATACGCTAGCGGGAGAGCCAAAAACATTCAGTACTTC. Translating it yields CASSLYASGRAKNIQYF.